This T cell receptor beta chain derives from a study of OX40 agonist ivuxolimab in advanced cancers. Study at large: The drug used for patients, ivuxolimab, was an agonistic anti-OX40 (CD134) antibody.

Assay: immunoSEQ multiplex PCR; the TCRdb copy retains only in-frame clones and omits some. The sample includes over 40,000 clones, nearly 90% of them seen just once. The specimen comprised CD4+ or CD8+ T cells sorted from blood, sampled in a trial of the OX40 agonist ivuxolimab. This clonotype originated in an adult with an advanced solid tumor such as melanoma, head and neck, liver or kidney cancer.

CDR3 in amino acids: CASSRGWEQFF. The CDR3 region has the DNA TGTGCCAGCAGTCGAGGATGGGAGCAGTTCTTC. V gene TRBV6-5 combines with J gene TRBJ2-1, with D unresolved. Trimming stripped 5 bases from V and 10 bases from J, with 9 bases between. The CDR3 is made up of 11 amino acids. Per germline, CDR1 MNHEY and CDR2 SVGAGI.